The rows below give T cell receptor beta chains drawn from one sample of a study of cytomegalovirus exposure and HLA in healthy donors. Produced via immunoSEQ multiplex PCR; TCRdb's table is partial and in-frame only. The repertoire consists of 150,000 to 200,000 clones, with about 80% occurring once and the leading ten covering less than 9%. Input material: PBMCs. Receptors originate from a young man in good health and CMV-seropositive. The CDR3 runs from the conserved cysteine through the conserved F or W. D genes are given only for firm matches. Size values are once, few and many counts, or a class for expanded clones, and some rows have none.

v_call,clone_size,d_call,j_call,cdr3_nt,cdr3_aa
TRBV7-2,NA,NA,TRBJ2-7,TGTGCCAGCAGCCTCGGGGGGGCAGGGGGTATTATCGAGCAGTACTTC,CASSLGGAGGIIEQYF
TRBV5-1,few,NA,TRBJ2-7,TGCGCCAGCAGCTTGGTTTCCCCAGGGTTGGGCGAGCAGTACTTC,CASSLVSPGLGEQYF
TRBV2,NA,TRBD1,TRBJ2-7,TGTGCCAGCACCCCGGGACAGGTGACCTACGAGCAGTACTTC,CASTPGQVTYEQYF
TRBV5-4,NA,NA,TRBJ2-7,TGTGCCAGCAGCTCAGGGGCCCAACCCTACGAGCAGTACTTC,CASSSGAQPYEQYF
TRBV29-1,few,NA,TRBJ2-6,TGCAGCGCAACCGGTGGGGAGAACTCTGGGGCCAACGTCCTGACTTTC,CSATGGENSGANVLTF
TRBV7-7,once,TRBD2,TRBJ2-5,TGTGCCAGCAGCTTAGCCACGGGAGGGCAAGAGACCCAGTACTTC,CASSLATGGQETQYF
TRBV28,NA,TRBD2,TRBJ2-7,TGTGCCAGCGGATCTTTTAGCGGGACAAGCTCCTACGAGCAGTACTTC,CASGSFSGTSSYEQYF
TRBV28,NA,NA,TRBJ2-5,TGTGCCAGCAGTTTACTCTCACCGGGGACCCAGTACTTC,CASSLLSPGTQYF
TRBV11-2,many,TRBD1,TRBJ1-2,TGTGCCAGCAGCTCGATCAGGGGGCGAGCTAAAGGCTACACCTTC,CASSSIRGRAKGYTF
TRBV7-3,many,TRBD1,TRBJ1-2,TGTGCCAGCAGCCCGACAGGGAAGACTAACTATGGCTACACCTTC,CASSPTGKTNYGYTF